This T cell receptor beta chain was recorded in a study of blood T cell repertoires in COVID-19. Whole-study context: Nucleic acid was either cDNA or gDNA, and it came from T cells, B-cell-depleted T cells, or PBMCs.

V lost 3 bases, J lost 4 bases, and 19 bases lay in between. The CDR3 has 16 amino acids. Germline V gene sequence: CDR1 MNHEY, CDR2 SVGEGT. Authors' processing steps: Amplification of reference gene primers provided the estimated nucleated cell counts. The assay was immunoSEQ multiplex PCR, and TCRdb's table has in-frame clones only and misses some. The DNA was the basis for D and trimming; V, J and clone size are from that table. The sample includes about 250,000 clones, 87% seen only once; the top ten take approximately 3.3%. The sample was peripheral blood. The gene calls are TRBV6-2 or TRBV6-3 and TRBJ2-7, with D perhaps TRBD2 (5 bases). The TCR originated in a man between 18 and 35 years old with active or convalescent COVID-19. The DNA of the CDR3 is TGTGCCAGCAGTTATATAAGGACTGGGGAATTTTACGAGCAGTACTTC. Amino acid sequence: CASSYIRTGEFYEQYF.